This is a list of T cell receptor beta chains from one sample in a study of CD8+ T cells in alopecia areata. Sequenced by immunoSEQ multiplex PCR; TCRdb stores in-frame clones only, minus some. Of 100,000 to 150,000 clones listed, around 60% were seen once; the top ten hold around 5.7%. Sequenced here: CD4+ T cells sorted from blood, sampled at week 4, from a patient treated with tofacitinib. The origin of the receptors is a human donor with alopecia areata. Both conserved end residues are part of each CDR3. The D gene is left open where the match is weak. The listing skips clone size in some rows; elsewhere it reads once, few, many or a size class.

CDR3 DNA,CDR3 protein,J gene,CDR3 length,D gene,V gene,clone size
TGTGCCTGGAGTGTCGGTCTAGCGTACGAGCAGTACTTC,CAWSVGLAYEQYF,TRBJ2-7,13,.,TRBV30,.
TGTGCCTGGAGTCCCGGGTCCCATGGCACTGAAGCTTTCTTT,CAWSPGSHGTEAFF,TRBJ1-1,14,.,TRBV30,once
TGCGCCAGCAGCCACCCAGTGCGAGGGGCTAGTTATGGCTACACCTTC,CASSHPVRGASYGYTF,TRBJ1-2,16,.,TRBV4-3,few
TGTGCCAGCAGCCAAGGTACCATCTCCTACGAGCAGTACTTC,CASSQGTISYEQYF,TRBJ2-7,14,.,TRBV4-2,.
TGTGCCAGCAGCTTACGAGATCAGCCCCAGCATTTT,CASSLRDQPQHF,TRBJ1-5,12,.,TRBV7-9,few
TGTGCCAGCAGTGGGGAAGGCAGGGGGAACACTGAAGCTTTCTTT,CASSGEGRGNTEAFF,TRBJ1-1,15,.,TRBV9,few
TGTGCCAGCAGCTTAAGCCCAGGTGACTACGAGCAGTACTTC,CASSLSPGDYEQYF,TRBJ2-7,14,.,TRBV7-2,.
TGTGCCAGCAGCCGGGCAGGGGTAAAGAACGAGCAGTACTTC,CASSRAGVKNEQYF,TRBJ2-7,14,.,TRBV28,.
TGCAGCGTTGTAAGTTCCTGGGGAGTCGATGAGCAGTTCTTC,CSVVSSWGVDEQFF,TRBJ2-1,14,.,TRBV29-1,.
TGTGCCAGCAGCCAAAAGAGGGGACAGGATACCTACGAGCAGTACTTC,CASSQKRGQDTYEQYF,TRBJ2-7,16,TRBD1,TRBV7-9,few
TGTGCCAGCAGCCACTCGACAGGGGGCGGCTACACCTTC,CASSHSTGGGYTF,TRBJ1-2,13,TRBD1,TRBV28,.
TGTGCCAGCATTCTCGGGGTCACCGGGGAGCTGTTTTTT,CASILGVTGELFF,TRBJ2-2,13,.,TRBV6-1,.
TGCGCCAGCAGCTTCAGGGGGACTAGCGACACCGGGGAGCTGTTTTTT,CASSFRGTSDTGELFF,TRBJ2-2,16,TRBD2,TRBV5-1,.
TGTGCCAGCAGCGCCGGACCCACCCCCTACGAGCAGTACTTC,CASSAGPTPYEQYF,TRBJ2-7,14,.,TRBV9,.
TGCGCCAGCAGCGGAGCCCTGGGGGGGACAGGGAACTTC,CASSGALGGTGNF,TRBJ2-5,13,TRBD1,TRBV5-1,.
TGCGCCAGCAGCCAAGAAAGCGGGACAGGGAATGAAAAACTGTTTTTT,CASSQESGTGNEKLFF,TRBJ1-4,16,TRBD1,TRBV4-1,.
TGCAGCGTTGAAGTTAGCAGGGGCTATGGCTACACCTTC,CSVEVSRGYGYTF,TRBJ1-2,13,.,TRBV29-1,.
TGTGCCAGCAGCCCGAGGGGGCCCCCCAGCTCCTACGAGCAGTACTTC,CASSPRGPPSSYEQYF,TRBJ2-7,16,TRBD1,TRBV7-2,.
TGCAGCGTTCCCGGGACAGGGGGCTCTGGCTACACCTTC,CSVPGTGGSGYTF,TRBJ1-2,13,TRBD1,TRBV29-1,.
TGTGCCAGCAGCCATGAGGGGGGTCCGAACACTGAAGCTTTCTTT,CASSHEGGPNTEAFF,TRBJ1-1,15,.,TRBV28,.
TGTGCCAGCTCACCGAGCACAGATACGCAGTATTTT,CASSPSTDTQYF,TRBJ2-3,12,.,TRBV18,few
TGTGCCAGCAGCTTACATGGTTCGGGCTATGGCTACACCTTC,CASSLHGSGYGYTF,TRBJ1-2,14,.,TRBV7-9,few
TGTGCCAGCAGCGAACTAGCGAACCTAGCCAAAAACATTCAGTACTTC,CASSELANLAKNIQYF,TRBJ2-4,16,TRBD2,TRBV6-1,.
TGCAGTGCTTTAGCGGGGCGTACGCAGTATTTT,CSALAGRTQYF,TRBJ2-3,11,TRBD2,TRBV20-1,.
TGCAGCGCTATGGACAGGGTGAGGAATGAGCAGTTCTTC,CSAMDRVRNEQFF,TRBJ2-1,13,TRBD1,TRBV29-1,few
TGTGCCAGTAGTATGACCGGGAGGGAGACCCAGTACTTC,CASSMTGRETQYF,TRBJ2-5,13,TRBD2,TRBV19,.
TGTGCCAGCAGAAGGACCCAAAGCCCCAGCGAGCAGTACTTC,CASRRTQSPSEQYF,TRBJ2-7,14,.,TRBV27,.
TGCGCCAGCAGCCAAGTTTTGAATTCACCCCTCCACTTT,CASSQVLNSPLHF,TRBJ1-6,13,.,TRBV4-3,.
TGTGCCAGCACCCGAAGCGGGAGGGCCTTCGAGCAGTACTTC,CASTRSGRAFEQYF,TRBJ2-7,14,TRBD2,TRBV7-9,.
TGTGCCAGTAGTATAGCTCCGCGTCACGAGCAGTACTTC,CASSIAPRHEQYF,TRBJ2-7,13,.,TRBV19,many
TGTGCCAGCAGCCTCACGATCCAACGGGGCCATAATGAAAAACTGTTTTTT,CASSLTIQRGHNEKLFF,TRBJ1-4,17,.,TRBV14,.
TGCGCCAGCGGGGAGTCAGTGCAGACCCAGTACTTC,CASGESVQTQYF,TRBJ2-5,12,.,TRBV5-1,few
TGCAGCGTGGACCCGACAGGGAACGTGGAGACCCAGTACTTC,CSVDPTGNVETQYF,TRBJ2-5,14,TRBD1,TRBV29-1,few
TGTGCCAGCTCAGCCCGGGACAGCTCTGGAAACACCATATATTTT,CASSARDSSGNTIYF,TRBJ1-3,15,TRBD1,TRBV18,few
TGCAGCGTTGAAGCTCGACAGGGTTCAGCTGAAGCTTTCTTT,CSVEARQGSAEAFF,TRBJ1-1,14,TRBD1,TRBV29-1,.
TGTGCCATCAGTGCGTCGGACGGTAATGAAAAACTGTTTTTT,CAISASDGNEKLFF,TRBJ1-4,14,.,TRBV10-3,.
TGTGCCAGCAGCTTGAGCCCTGGAAACACCATATATTTT,CASSLSPGNTIYF,TRBJ1-3,13,.,TRBV5-4,.
TGTGCCATCAGTGTTGGTGAGGATGAGCAGTTCTTC,CAISVGEDEQFF,TRBJ2-1,12,.,TRBV10-3,few
TGTGCCAGCAGCACGGACAATGAGCAGTTCTTC,CASSTDNEQFF,TRBJ2-1,11,.,TRBV11-2,.
TGTGCCAGCAGTCCGGACAGGGAAGCTAACTATGGCTACACCTTC,CASSPDREANYGYTF,TRBJ1-2,15,TRBD1,TRBV2,few
TGTGCCTGGAGTGTACCAGGGGTTGTGTATGGCTACACCTTC,CAWSVPGVVYGYTF,TRBJ1-2,14,.,TRBV30,few
TGTGCCTGGAGTCACTCCGGGGGGGATCAGCCCCAGCATTTT,CAWSHSGGDQPQHF,TRBJ1-5,14,.,TRBV30,.
TGTGCCAGCAGCCCCACCGGGACAGTTAACCAGTACTTC,CASSPTGTVNQYF,TRBJ2-4,13,TRBD1,TRBV6-1,.
TGTGCCAGCAGCTTAAACCAGGGGGCGGAAGAGCAGTACTTC,CASSLNQGAEEQYF,TRBJ2-7,14,TRBD1,TRBV7-2,.
TGTGCCTGGAGTGGAGGGAGAAACACTGAAGCTTTCTTT,CAWSGGRNTEAFF,TRBJ1-1,13,.,TRBV30,.